This passage covers 5 T cell receptor beta chains from one sample sequenced in a study of blood T cell repertoires in COVID-19. Sequencing used immunoSEQ multiplex PCR; TCRdb keeps in-frame clones, though not all of them. The table lists roughly 50,000 clones, over 75% of them singletons. The specimen was peripheral blood. Receptors originate from a woman aged 60-70 years with active COVID-19.

This clone was recorded only once. V is TRBV14 and J is TRBJ1-1; D is unclear. The CDR3 totals 14 residues. Germline V CDR1 and CDR2: SGHDN, FVKESK. The V gene lost 3 bases and the J gene lost 7 bases, with 15 bases spanning the gap. The CDR3 spells CASSQGSVGVEAFF. The CDR3 region has the DNA TGTGCCAGCAGCCAGGGCTCCGTGGGAGTTGAAGCTTTCTTT.

V and J are TRBV30 and TRBJ2-7; 7 bases match TRBD2. The ends lost 3 bases at V and 3 bases at J; junction bases unmatched: 5. The germline V gene has CDR1 GTSNPN and CDR2 SVGIG (reference sequence). This CDR3 region has 13 residues. The CDR3 region is CAWRGGSSYEQYF. CDR3 nucleotide sequence: TGTGCCTGGAGGGGAGGGTCTAGCTACGAGCAGTACTTC.

The V call is TRBV19, the J call TRBJ1-6, with a weak D call TRBD1 (6 bases). Trimming stripped 7 bases from V and 8 bases from J, with 18 bases between. Germline CDR1 and CDR2: LNHDA and SQIVND (reference sequence). This CDR3 is built from 15 residues. This CDR3 is CASTGQRGSDSPLHF. CDR3 DNA: TGTGCCAGTACCGGACAGCGGGGGAGCGATTCACCCCTCCACTTT.

The chain joins TRBV10-3 to TRBJ2-7; 7 nucleotides match TRBD1. J lost 1 base, V lost 4 bases, and 1 base had no gene match. Germline lookup yields CDR1 ENHRY and CDR2 SYGVKD. There are 13 residues in the CDR3. The CDR3 protein is CAISGQGSYEQYF. Here the CDR3 DNA reads TGTGCCATCAGTGGACAGGGATCCTACGAGCAGTACTTC.

V and J are TRBV18 and TRBJ2-7; 7 bases agree with TRBD1. The junction had 2 bases not matched to a gene; V was cut back by 3 bases and J by 0 bases. Germline V gives CDR1 KGHSH, CDR2 LQKENI. The CDR3 has 14 residues. In nucleotides, the CDR3 is TGTGCCAGCTCACCGGGACAGAGCTCCTACGAGCAGTACTTC. Translated, it gives CASSPGQSSYEQYF.